This T cell receptor beta chain was recorded in a study of cytomegalovirus exposure and HLA in healthy donors. Study conclusions and caveats: In vitro confirmation showed three CMV-associated chains to be CMV antigen specific.

CDR3 length: 14 residues. The V segment lost 3 bases and the J segment 10 bases; nucleotides outside the gene matches: 8. Germline lookup yields CDR1 SGHTA and CDR2 FQGNSA. With regard to this clone: Its antigen is undetermined.

Method: immunoSEQ multiplex PCR; TCRdb's copy keeps in-frame clones and lacks some. Found here are 200,000 to 250,000 clones, around four fifths of them singletons; the top ten hold 5.5% to 6.5%. This chain links TRBV7-2 with TRBJ2-1, with 8 bases aligning to TRBD2. This receptor was taken from a woman aged 18-30 years in good health and CMV-seronegative. The sequencing sample was made of PBMCs. The CDR3 is CASSLGIAGLEQFF. The DNA of the CDR3 is TGTGCCAGCAGCTTGGGGATAGCGGGGCTAGAGCAGTTCTTC.